The TCR beta chain described here comes from a study of CD8 T cells in ankylosing spondylitis. TCRdb reanalysed the 5' RACE reads using MiXCR and keeps one entry per CDR3 protein. The data contain approximately 92,000 distinct CDR3 sequences, 8.5% to 9% of them singletons. This clonotype occurred a few times. The CDR3 is 15 residues long. Trimming cost V 6 bases and J 1 base, with 13 bases left between them. The V gene's germline CDR1 is MDHEN and CDR2 SYDVKM. Sequenced material: blood, either unsorted or a sorted T cell fraction (not recorded which). The chain carries TRBV28 and TRBJ1-5, with D perhaps matching TRBD1 (5 bases). This clonotype was obtained from a male donor with ankylosing spondylitis or in good health (not recorded which). CDR3 DNA sequence: TGTGCCAGCAGCCCCCCAGGGTTGAGCAATCAGCCCCAGCATTTT. Translated: CASSPPGLSNQPQHF.